This passage covers 29 T cell receptor beta chains from one sample sequenced in a study of vaccination and CD4 T cells after COVID-19. Stated treatment: approximately 10-day PBMC culture with coronavirus spike peptide pools or control peptides (ViraFEST assay). Sequenced with the Oncomine TCR Beta short-read assay was DNA taken from cultured CD4+ T cells. Using its own MiXCR run on the PCR reads, TCRdb lists one record per CDR3 protein. Of roughly 20,000 distinct CDR3 sequences listed, about 56% were seen once; the top ten hold 7% to 8.5%. Their antigens remain unidentified. Sequences were obtained from CD4+ T cells from blood, cultured in vitro. The receptors were sampled from a human donor who had recovered from COVID-19.

The J gene is TRBJ2-2, the V gene TRBV24-1; the match to TRBD1 covers 9 bases. There are 16 residues in the CDR3. Looked up from germline, CDR1 is KGHDR and CDR2 is SFDVKD. The junction had 10 bases not matched to a gene; V was cut back by 9 bases and J by 3 bases. This CDR3 is CATAGTGIGDTGELFF. CDR3 in DNA: TGTGCCACCGCCGGGACAGGGATAGGGGACACCGGGGAGCTGTTTTTT.

The V call is TRBV10-2, the J call TRBJ1-1; D ambiguous. This CDR3 has 10 residues. The V and J ends lost 8 bases and 3 bases respectively, with 4 bases between them. Germline CDR1 reads WSHSY; CDR2 reads SAAADI. CDR3 in amino acids: CASQDTEAFF. The CDR3 region has the DNA TGCGCCAGCCAGGACACTGAAGCTTTCTTT.

The CDR3 DNA is TGCAGTGCTAGCCCGTTTGAGAGGGCGGACACTGAAGCTTTCTTT. It codes for CSASPFERADTEAFF. The chain couples TRBV20-1 to TRBJ1-1; D not resolved. V was clipped by 3 bases and J by 3 bases, with 17 bases between them. This CDR3 spans 15 amino acids. Germline V gives CDR1 DFQATT, CDR2 SNEGSKA (reference sequence).

The V gene is TRBV19, the J gene TRBJ1-5, with 7 nucleotides matching TRBD1. CDR1 is LNHDA and CDR2 is SQIVND in the germline V gene (reference sequence). The J segment lost 6 bases and the V segment lost 7 bases, leaving 9 bases of the junction unmatched. There are 14 residues in the CDR3. The chain's CDR3 is CASNQKQGFQPQHF. As DNA, the CDR3 is TGTGCCAGTAACCAGAAACAGGGGTTTCAGCCCCAGCATTTT.

The chain carries TRBV19 and TRBJ1-1; D remains unclear. This CDR3 is 11 amino acids long. Trimming cost V 3 bases and J 7 bases, with 6 bases left between them. The V gene's germline CDR1 is LNHDA and CDR2 SQIVND (reference sequence). CDR3 bases: TGTGCCAGTAGTATGGGTGGTGAAGCTTTCTTT. Protein sequence: CASSMGGEAFF.

This chain connects TRBV20-1 to TRBJ2-7, with 10 bases lining up with TRBD1. CDR1 is DFQATT and CDR2 is SNEGSKA in the germline V gene (reference sequence). The trim removed 6 bases at V and 6 bases at J, leaving 8 bases unmatched. CDR3 length: 13 amino acids. CDR3: CSATGQGLGEQYF. For the CDR3, the DNA is TGCAGTGCCACGGGACAGGGGCTGGGCGAGCAGTACTTC.

The chain has TRBV20-1 and TRBJ2-3; D assignment may be TRBD1 or TRBD2 (6 bases each). Trimming took off 5 bases at V and 1 base at J, with 19 bases between the two ends. CDR1 is DFQATT, CDR2 SNEGSKA, per germline (reference sequence). CDR3 size: 16 residues. CDR3 amino acids: CSAAESTGAGTDTQYF. DNA for the CDR3: TGCAGTGCTGCAGAGAGTACGGGGGCAGGCACAGATACGCAGTATTTT.

The chain links TRBV5-4 to TRBJ2-1, with D unclear. The CDR3 sequence is 13 residues long. Germline loops: CDR1 SGHNT, CDR2 YYREEE (reference sequence). Trimming pared 0 bases from V and 4 bases from J, leaving 5 bases between. Here the CDR3 DNA reads TGTGCCAGCAGCTTGGACAGTTACAATGAGCAGTTCTTC. This encodes CASSLDSYNEQFF. Full variable domain (remainder filled in from reference TRBV5-4 and TRBJ2-1): ETGVTQSPTHLIKTRGQQVTLRCSSQSGHNTVSWYQQALGQGPQFIFQYYREEENGRGNFPPRFSGLQFPNYSSELNVNALELDDSALYLCASSLDSYNEQFFGPGTRLTVL.

The chain couples TRBV6-1 to TRBJ2-2, with D tentatively TRBD2 (6 bases). The CDR3 has 15 residues. Trimming stripped 5 bases from V and 2 bases from J, with 12 bases between. Germline CDR1 MNHNS, CDR2 SASEGT. This CDR3 is CASSPLGGNTGELFF. The CDR3 DNA reads as TGTGCCAGCAGTCCTCTGGGGGGAAACACCGGGGAGCTGTTTTTT.

This clonotype occurred a few times. The chain combines TRBV6-9 with TRBJ2-1; D is unresolved. V lost 11 bases to trimming and J lost 0 bases, with 11 bases between them. Germline-derived CDR1 and CDR2 are MNHGY and SVAAGI. This CDR3 has 13 amino acids. The CDR3 DNA follows: TGTGCCGAGTGGCGGAACTCCTACAATGAGCAGTTCTTC. Amino acids: CAEWRNSYNEQFF.

This clonotype occurred a few times. The rearrangement uses TRBV7-2 and TRBJ2-1; the D call may be TRBD1 or TRBD2 (5 bases each). The length of the CDR3 is 13 residues. The V gene's germline CDR1 is SGHTA and CDR2 FQGNSA. V lost 5 bases and J lost 5, with 10 bases in between. The CDR3 loop reads CASSAGANNEQFF. CDR3 sequence (DNA): TGTGCCAGCAGCGCCGGGGCTAACAATGAGCAGTTCTTC.

This clonotype was found a few times. This chain uses TRBV21-1 with TRBJ1-2; the table assigns TRBD1, which was not confirmed against the DNA. TRBV21-1 is marked as a pseudogene. The CDR3 consists of 16 residues. DNA for the CDR3: TGTGCCAGCAGCAACCCTGTGGGGGGACTGCCTTATGGCTACACCTTC. Its protein is CASSNPVGGLPYGYTF.

Only a few counts were recorded for this clonotype. V usage is TRBV19 and J usage is TRBJ1-1; D may be TRBD1 (6 bases). This CDR3 contains 16 residues. Germline values: CDR1 LNHDA, CDR2 SQIVND (reference sequence). V dropped 4 bases and J dropped 1 base, with 16 bases sitting between them. CDR3 DNA sequence: TGTGCCAGTAGTACTACTTTTACAGGGCCGAACACTGAAGCTTTCTTT. Translated: CASSTTFTGPNTEAFF.

V is TRBV29-1 and J is TRBJ2-5; D is ambiguous. CDR3 size: 12 residues. Trimming left V 5 bases short and J 0 bases short, with 7 bases between. The V gene's germline CDR1 is SQVTM and CDR2 ANQGSEA. The CDR3 spells CSVRLYQETQYF. CDR3 sequence (DNA): TGCAGCGTTCGCCTGTACCAAGAGACCCAGTACTTC.

A few counts support this clonotype. The V and J genes are TRBV6-2 or TRBV6-3 and TRBJ2-1; TRBD2 is a possible D gene (5 bases). Germline-derived CDR1 and CDR2 are MNHEY and SVGEGT. V was trimmed by 8 bases and J by 0 bases, leaving 11 bases between them. The CDR3 runs to 14 residues. CDR3 loop: CASGSGSSYNEQFF. CDR3 nucleotides: TGTGCCAGCGGCAGCGGAAGCTCCTACAATGAGCAGTTCTTC.

About this clonotype: The junction differs from germline at one of its ends, possibly a read error. The genes are TRBV19 and TRBJ1-5, with 8 positions matching TRBD1. The germline gives CDR1 LNHDA, CDR2 SQIVND (reference sequence). The CDR3 length is 15 residues. The DNA of the CDR3 is TGTGCCAGTAGTTACCCCGGACAGGGACTCCAGCTCCAGCATTTT. This gives the protein CASSYPGQGLQLQHF.

This clonotype was recorded a few times. This chain uses TRBV18 with TRBJ2-5; the D gene could be TRBD1 or TRBD2 (6 bases each). The CDR3 length is 13 residues. V was cut by 6 bases and J by 4 bases, with 12 bases left in between. Per the germline V gene, CDR1 is KGHSH and CDR2 is LQKENI. This CDR3 is CASSPKGGETQYF. The CDR3 region has the DNA TGTGCCAGCTCTCCAAAGGGGGGAGAGACCCAGTACTTC.

The chain uses TRBV10-1 and TRBJ1-5; 7 bases are a match to TRBD1. The CDR3 has 11 amino acids. Germline CDR1 reads WNHNN; CDR2 reads SYGVQD (reference sequence). Germline trimming cut 6 bases from V and 13 bases from J; bases unmatched to any gene: 6. CDR3 residues: CASRTDRRQHF. Written as DNA, the CDR3 is TGCGCCAGCAGAACGGACAGGCGGCAGCATTTT.

The chain recombines TRBV6-1 with TRBJ1-5, with a tentative D call TRBD1 (6 bases). This CDR3 has 15 residues. Trimming removed 6 bases from V and 0 bases from J, with 12 bases in between. CDR1 and CDR2 from the germline V gene are MNHNS and SASEGT. In nucleotides, the CDR3 is TGTGCCAGCAGACCGACAGGAAATAGCAATCAGCCCCAGCATTTT. Protein sequence: CASRPTGNSNQPQHF.

This clonotype was recorded only once. The chain uses TRBV27 and TRBJ1-1; D gene unclear. Germline values: CDR1 MNHEY, CDR2 SMNVEV (reference sequence). CDR3 length: 13 amino acids. V was cut by 5 bases and J by 0 bases, with 7 bases left in between. This CDR3 reads CASSSQLNTEAFF. Here the CDR3 DNA reads TGTGCCAGCAGTAGTCAGTTGAACACTGAAGCTTTCTTT.

There are a few counts of this clonotype. The chain has TRBV19 and TRBJ1-2; tentatively, D is TRBD1 (5 bases). The CDR3 covers 15 residues. The V end lost 3 bases, the J end lost 4 bases, and 15 bases lay between the germline ends. Germline V gene sequence: CDR1 LNHDA, CDR2 SQIVND (reference sequence). DNA for the CDR3: TGTGCCAGTAGTATTGGGGGGGTAGGACCCTATGGCTACACCTTC. This gives the protein CASSIGGVGPYGYTF.

The chain recombines TRBV6-1 with TRBJ2-7; the match to TRBD2 covers 9 bases. Germline CDR1 MNHNS, CDR2 SASEGT. This CDR3 is 14 amino acids long. J was trimmed by 0 bases and V by 5 bases; bases with no gene match: 2. CDR3 coding DNA: TGTGCCAGCAGTAGGGGACTAGCCTCCTACGAGCAGTACTTC. This sequence encodes CASSRGLASYEQYF.

In this sample, this clonotype turned up a few times. The chain carries TRBV20-1 and TRBJ2-7; 10 bases match TRBD1. Germline assignment: CDR1 DFQATT and CDR2 SNEGSKA (reference sequence). This CDR3 spans 13 amino acids. V lost 3 bases and J lost 6; bases outside the gene matches: 5. CDR3 residues: CSASRDRGTEQYF. As DNA, the CDR3 is TGCAGTGCTAGCCGGGACAGGGGTACCGAGCAGTACTTC.

The chain carries TRBV23-1 and TRBJ2-3; 8 bases line up with TRBD2. TRBV23-1 is known as an ORF, though its function is uncertain. The CDR3 extends over 16 amino acids. V lost 6 bases and J lost 2; bases outside the gene matches: 10. This chain's CDR3 is CASSGGVTGATDTQYF. CDR3 in DNA: TGCGCCAGCAGCGGGGGGGTGACGGGGGCCACAGATACGCAGTATTTT.

This clonotype was seen more than once but under ten times. The chain couples TRBV7-2 to TRBJ1-5, with a weak D call TRBD1 (6 bases). Trimming removed 5 bases at V and 0 bases at J, with 14 bases between. The germline V gene has CDR1 SGHTA and CDR2 FQGNSA. The CDR3 loop spans 16 amino acids. Here the CDR3 reads CASSPGDINSNQPQHF. The CDR3 DNA is TGTGCCAGCAGCCCGGGGGACATTAATAGCAATCAGCCCCAGCATTTT.

This clonotype was counted between two and nine times. DNA for the CDR3: TGTGCCACCAGCACCGGACAGGGGGTTAGGACTGAAGCTTTCTTT. Its protein product is CATSTGQGVRTEAFF. This chain uses TRBV15 with TRBJ1-1; 10 bases fit TRBD1. The CDR3 is 15 residues long. Germline assignment: CDR1 LNHNV and CDR2 YYDKDF (reference sequence). The J segment lost 5 bases and the V segment lost 4 bases, leaving 7 bases of the junction unmatched.

This clonotype was seen a few times. The chain is built from TRBV19 and TRBJ1-1; 9 positions match TRBD1. CDR1 LNHDA and CDR2 SQIVND come from the germline V gene (reference sequence). J was trimmed by 0 bases and V by 5 bases; bases with no gene match: 7. The CDR3 is made up of 16 amino acids. CDR3 sequence (DNA): TGTGCCAGTAGTGAGGGACAGGGTCGTATGAACACTGAAGCTTTCTTT. Translating it yields CASSEGQGRMNTEAFF. Full variable domain (rest looked up from reference TRBV19 and TRBJ1-1): DGGITQSPKYLFRKEGQNVTLSCEQNLNHDAMYWYRQDPGQGLRLIYYSQIVNDFQKGDIAEGYSVSREKKESFPLTVTSAQKNPTAFYLCASSEGQGRMNTEAFFGQGTRLTVV.

V and J are TRBV9 and TRBJ2-7, with TRBD2 matching over 7 bases. V lost 8 bases and J lost 2; bases outside the gene matches: 10. The V gene's germline CDR1 is SGDLS and CDR2 YYNGEE. The CDR3 has 14 residues. CDR3 DNA sequence: TGTGCCAGTTCGCTGGGGAGCGGGACCTACGAGCAGTACTTC. Its translation: CASSLGSGTYEQYF. The entire variable domain, with the rest obtained from reference TRBV9 and TRBJ2-7, is as follows: DSGVTQTPKHLITATGQRVTLRCSPRSGDLSVYWYQQSLDQGLQFLIQYYNGEERAKGNILERFSAQQFPDLHSELNLSSLELGDSALYFCASSLGSGTYEQYFGPGTRLTVT.

V gene TRBV19 combines with J gene TRBJ2-2; 9 nucleotides agree with TRBD1. V dropped 6 bases and J dropped 4; count of bases not matched to a gene: 6. CDR3 size: 15 residues. Germline V CDR1 and CDR2: LNHDA, SQIVND (reference sequence). The CDR3 DNA reads as TGTGCCAGTAGGGGGGGACAGGGAGGCACCGGGGAGCTGTTTTTT. This sequence encodes CASRGGQGGTGELFF.